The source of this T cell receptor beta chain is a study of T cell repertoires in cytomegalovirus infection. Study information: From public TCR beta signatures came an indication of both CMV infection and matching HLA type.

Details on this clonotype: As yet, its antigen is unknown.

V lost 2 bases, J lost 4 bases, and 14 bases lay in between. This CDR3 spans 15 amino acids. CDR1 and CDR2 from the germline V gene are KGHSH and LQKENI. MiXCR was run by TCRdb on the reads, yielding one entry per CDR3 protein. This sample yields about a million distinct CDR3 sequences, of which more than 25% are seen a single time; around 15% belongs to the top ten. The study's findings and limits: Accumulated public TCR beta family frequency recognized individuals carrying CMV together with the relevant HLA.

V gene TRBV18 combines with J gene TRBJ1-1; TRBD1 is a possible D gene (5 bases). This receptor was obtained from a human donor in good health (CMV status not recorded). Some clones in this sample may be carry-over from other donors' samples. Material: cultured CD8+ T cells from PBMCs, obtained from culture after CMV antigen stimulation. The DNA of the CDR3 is TGTGCCAGCTCACCAGAGGACACCCTGGTCACTGAAGCTTTCTTT. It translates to CASSPEDTLVTEAFF.